The rows below give T cell receptor beta chains drawn from one sample of a study of T cell repertoires in cytomegalovirus infection. TCRdb reprocessed the reads via MiXCR and lists one record per CDR3 protein. Seen here are fewer than 550,000 distinct CDR3 sequences, about 15% observed once, and the top ten hold about 24%. The sample was CD8+ T cells from PBMCs. Source of these receptors: a human donor in good health (CMV status not recorded). Some clones in this sample may be carry-over from other donors' samples. The CDR3 runs from the conserved cysteine through the conserved F or W. D genes are given only for firm matches. The size entry is marked missing in some rows and otherwise reads once, few, many or a size class.

D gene: TRBD2
clone size: many
J gene: TRBJ2-7
V gene: TRBV3-1
CDR3 protein: CASSARLAGRNYEQYF
CDR3 DNA: TGTGCCAGCAGCGCGCGACTAGCGGGCCGGAACTACGAGCAGTACTTC

D gene: TRBD2
clone size: many
J gene: TRBJ2-1
V gene: TRBV7-2
CDR3 protein: CASSPWGGTNYNEQFF
CDR3 DNA: TGTGCCAGCAGCCCCTGGGGAGGGACCAACTACAATGAGCAGTTCTTC

D gene: -
clone size: many
J gene: TRBJ2-1
V gene: TRBV11-2
CDR3 protein: CASSLVVYGRSNEQFF
CDR3 DNA: TGTGCCAGCAGCTTAGTAGTTTACGGGCGAAGCAATGAGCAGTTCTTC

D gene: TRBD1
clone size: -
J gene: TRBJ1-3
V gene: TRBV14
CDR3 protein: CASSQHPGQFGSGNTIYF
CDR3 DNA: TGTGCCAGCAGCCAACACCCGGGACAGTTCGGCTCTGGAAACACCATATATTTT

D gene: TRBD1
clone size: many
J gene: TRBJ1-4
V gene: TRBV7-9
CDR3 protein: CASSLGQGTSEKLFF
CDR3 DNA: TGTGCCAGCAGCTTAGGACAGGGGACGAGCGAAAAACTGTTTTTT

D gene: TRBD2
clone size: many
J gene: TRBJ2-3
V gene: TRBV6-1
CDR3 protein: CASSEGVGLAASTDTQYF
CDR3 DNA: TGTGCCAGCAGTGAAGGAGTGGGACTAGCAGCGAGCACAGATACGCAGTATTTT

D gene: TRBD1
clone size: -
J gene: TRBJ2-1
V gene: TRBV5-1
CDR3 protein: CASSLETGGWRDEQFF
CDR3 DNA: TGCGCCAGCAGCTTAGAGACAGGGGGCTGGAGGGATGAGCAGTTCTTC

D gene: TRBD1
clone size: many
J gene: TRBJ1-5
V gene: TRBV7-9
CDR3 protein: CASSLGTGSNQPQHF
CDR3 DNA: TGTGCCAGCAGCCTCGGGACAGGTTCTAATCAGCCCCAGCATTTT

D gene: -
clone size: many
J gene: TRBJ1-5
V gene: TRBV4-1
CDR3 protein: CASSQEGVNSNQPQHF
CDR3 DNA: TGCGCCAGCAGCCAAGAAGGGGTAAATAGCAATCAGCCCCAGCATTTT

D gene: -
clone size: -
J gene: TRBJ2-7
V gene: TRBV6-1
CDR3 protein: CASEDRLSIYEQYF
CDR3 DNA: TGTGCCAGCGAAGACAGGTTATCAATCTACGAGCAGTACTTC

D gene: -
clone size: few
J gene: TRBJ2-7
V gene: TRBV10-2
CDR3 protein: CASSESGGTGYEQYF
CDR3 DNA: TGCGCCAGCAGTGAGTCGGGGGGCACCGGTTACGAGCAGTACTTC

D gene: -
clone size: many
J gene: TRBJ2-1
V gene: TRBV4-1
CDR3 protein: CASSHKESTSYNEQFF
CDR3 DNA: TGCGCCAGCAGCCATAAAGAGTCGACTTCTTACAATGAGCAGTTCTTC

D gene: TRBD2
clone size: -
J gene: TRBJ2-2
V gene: TRBV2
CDR3 protein: CASEFTSGGAIGELFF
CDR3 DNA: TGTGCCAGCGAGTTTACTAGCGGGGGGGCAATCGGGGAGCTGTTTTTT

D gene: -
clone size: few
J gene: TRBJ2-3
V gene: TRBV4-2
CDR3 protein: CASSPEVRDAQYF
CDR3 DNA: TGTGCCAGCAGCCCGGAGGTCCGCGACGCGCAGTATTTT

D gene: -
clone size: many
J gene: TRBJ1-3
V gene: TRBV7-3
CDR3 protein: CASSFGGFGSGNTIYF
CDR3 DNA: TGTGCCAGCAGCTTTGGAGGATTTGGCTCTGGAAACACCATATATTTT

D gene: TRBD1
clone size: many
J gene: TRBJ1-2
V gene: TRBV12-3/TRBV12-4
CDR3 protein: CASSYSGQGAYGYTF
CDR3 DNA: TGTGCCAGCAGTTACTCGGGACAGGGGGCTTACGGCTACACCTTC

D gene: TRBD1
clone size: -
J gene: TRBJ2-5
V gene: TRBV12-5
CDR3 protein: CASAWTGQETQYF
CDR3 DNA: TGTGCTAGTGCCTGGACAGGACAAGAGACCCAGTACTTC

D gene: -
clone size: -
J gene: TRBJ2-5
V gene: TRBV7-3
CDR3 protein: CASRGLTEETQYF
CDR3 DNA: TGTGCCAGCAGGGGCTTGACAGAAGAGACCCAGTACTTC

D gene: -
clone size: few
J gene: TRBJ1-1
V gene: TRBV6-5
CDR3 protein: CASSYSRSKGRAFF
CDR3 DNA: TGTGCCAGCAGTTACTCGCGGAGTAAGGGGAGAGCTTTCTTT

D gene: TRBD1
clone size: -
J gene: TRBJ1-5
V gene: TRBV27
CDR3 protein: CASTLGTGAREDNQPQHF
CDR3 DNA: TGTGCCAGCACCCTTGGGACAGGGGCGAGAGAGGACAATCAGCCCCAGCATTTT

D gene: -
clone size: few
J gene: TRBJ1-2
V gene: TRBV5-4
CDR3 protein: CASSLALWGGHGYTF
CDR3 DNA: TGTGCCAGCAGCTTGGCCCTATGGGGGGGCCATGGCTACACCTTC

D gene: TRBD2
clone size: many
J gene: TRBJ2-1
V gene: TRBV7-9
CDR3 protein: CASSFPSGRAQSYNEQFF
CDR3 DNA: TGTGCCAGCAGCTTTCCTAGCGGGAGGGCTCAGTCCTACAATGAGCAGTTCTTC

D gene: TRBD1
clone size: -
J gene: TRBJ1-3
V gene: TRBV27
CDR3 protein: CASSLRINRGVGNTIYF
CDR3 DNA: TGTGCCAGCAGTTTGAGGATTAACAGGGGTGTTGGAAACACCATATATTTT

D gene: TRBD1
clone size: many
J gene: TRBJ2-1
V gene: TRBV10-3
CDR3 protein: CATQSGQEYNEQFF
CDR3 DNA: TGTGCCACCCAGTCGGGACAGGAATACAATGAGCAGTTCTTC

D gene: TRBD2
clone size: many
J gene: TRBJ2-7
V gene: TRBV6-5
CDR3 protein: CASSQTSEAYEQYF
CDR3 DNA: TGTGCCAGCAGCCAGACTAGCGAAGCTTACGAGCAGTACTTC

D gene: -
clone size: many
J gene: TRBJ2-1
V gene: TRBV7-6
CDR3 protein: CASSPRDTDNYNEQFF
CDR3 DNA: TGTGCCAGCAGCCCCCGGGACACCGATAACTACAATGAGCAGTTCTTC

D gene: -
clone size: -
J gene: TRBJ1-6
V gene: TRBV6-4
CDR3 protein: CASSDGGSNSPLHF
CDR3 DNA: TGTGCCAGCAGTGACGGCGGTAGTAATTCACCCCTCCACTTT

D gene: -
clone size: few
J gene: TRBJ2-7
V gene: TRBV20-1
CDR3 protein: CSAQMIRDTNEQYF
CDR3 DNA: TGCAGTGCTCAGATGATCCGGGACACCAACGAGCAGTACTTC

D gene: TRBD1
clone size: -
J gene: TRBJ1-1
V gene: TRBV9
CDR3 protein: CASSVASTGGENTEAFF
CDR3 DNA: TGTGCCAGCAGCGTAGCTTCGACAGGGGGAGAGAACACTGAAGCTTTCTTT

D gene: TRBD1
clone size: -
J gene: TRBJ2-6
V gene: TRBV19
CDR3 protein: CASSPMTGTGGLSGANVLTF
CDR3 DNA: TGTGCCAGTAGTCCGATGACCGGGACAGGGGGATTATCTGGGGCCAACGTCCTGACTTTC

D gene: -
clone size: many
J gene: TRBJ2-1
V gene: TRBV4-2
CDR3 protein: CASNEVPSSYNEQFF
CDR3 DNA: TGTGCCAGCAACGAGGTACCGAGCTCCTACAATGAGCAGTTCTTC

D gene: -
clone size: many
J gene: TRBJ1-2
V gene: TRBV7-3
CDR3 protein: CASSLGEGNYTF
CDR3 DNA: TGTGCCAGCAGCTTAGGGGAAGGGAACTACACCTTC

D gene: -
clone size: many
J gene: TRBJ1-1
V gene: TRBV12-5
CDR3 protein: CASGLAMGAHTEAFF
CDR3 DNA: TGTGCTAGTGGTTTGGCTATGGGGGCCCACACTGAAGCTTTCTTT

D gene: TRBD1
clone size: many
J gene: TRBJ2-7
V gene: TRBV7-8
CDR3 protein: CASSLEGAQYEQYF
CDR3 DNA: TGTGCCAGCAGCTTAGAGGGGGCACAGTACGAGCAGTACTTC

D gene: TRBD2
clone size: -
J gene: TRBJ2-3
V gene: TRBV4-1
CDR3 protein: CASSLSLAGNTDTQYF
CDR3 DNA: TGCGCCAGCAGCCTGTCCTTAGCGGGAAACACAGATACGCAGTATTTT

D gene: -
clone size: -
J gene: TRBJ1-3
V gene: TRBV7-9
CDR3 protein: CASSPVGAPGNTIYF
CDR3 DNA: TGTGCCAGCAGTCCAGTAGGGGCCCCTGGAAACACCATATATTTT

D gene: -
clone size: few
J gene: TRBJ1-1
V gene: TRBV27
CDR3 protein: CASSTGWDTEAFF
CDR3 DNA: TGTGCCAGCAGTACAGGCTGGGACACTGAAGCTTTCTTT

D gene: -
clone size: few
J gene: TRBJ2-2
V gene: TRBV15
CDR3 protein: CATSRVLLSMETGELFF
CDR3 DNA: TGTGCCACCAGCAGAGTCCTTTTATCGATGGAGACCGGGGAGCTGTTTTTT

D gene: TRBD2
clone size: few
J gene: TRBJ2-1
V gene: TRBV7-9
CDR3 protein: CASSLPHRLAAIGNEQFF
CDR3 DNA: TGTGCCAGCAGCTTACCCCATCGACTAGCCGCGATCGGAAATGAGCAGTTCTTC

D gene: -
clone size: many
J gene: TRBJ2-1
V gene: TRBV7-8
CDR3 protein: CASSLVRGSSSYNEQFF
CDR3 DNA: TGTGCCAGCAGCTTAGTTAGGGGGTCTAGCTCCTACAATGAGCAGTTCTTC

D gene: TRBD2
clone size: few
J gene: TRBJ2-7
V gene: TRBV7-3
CDR3 protein: CASSASGTSGRDQYF
CDR3 DNA: TGTGCCAGCAGCGCTTCCGGGACTAGCGGGAGGGACCAGTACTTC